The 12 T cell receptor beta chains below come from one sample, sequenced in a study of cytomegalovirus exposure and HLA in healthy donors. The table came from immunoSEQ multiplex PCR; TCRdb's copy has only in-frame clones and leaves some out. Among about 200,000 clones listed, 81% were seen once. Sequenced sample: PBMCs. The receptors derive from a woman aged 25 to 39 in good health and CMV-seronegative.

Only one count was recorded for this clone. The chain uses TRBV5-1 and TRBJ1-5; the D gene is possibly TRBD1 (6 bases). Germline values: CDR1 SGHRS, CDR2 YFSETQ. The CDR3 is 16 amino acids. Trimming cost V 2 bases and J 0 bases, with 12 bases left between them. The CDR3 DNA sequence: TGCGCCAGCAGCTTACCGGGACATAATAGCAATCAGCCCCAGCATTTT. Translated: CASSLPGHNSNQPQHF.

This chain uses TRBV7-6 with TRBJ2-5; 11 bases fit TRBD2. Per the germline V gene, CDR1 is SGHVS and CDR2 is FNYEAQ. CDR3 size: 16 residues. Trimming cost V 4 bases and J 0 bases; bases outside gene matches: 4. The CDR3 sequence: CASSSRLAGNQETQYF. The CDR3 DNA follows: TGTGCCAGCAGCTCCCGACTAGCGGGGAACCAAGAGACCCAGTACTTC. Drawing the rest from reference TRBV7-6 and TRBJ2-5, the complete variable domain is GAGVSQSPRYKVTKRGQDVALRCDPISGHVSLYWYRQALGQGPEFLTYFNYEAQQDKSGLPNDRFSAERPEGSISTLTIQRTEQRDSAMYRCASSSRLAGNQETQYFGPGTRLLVL.

V usage is TRBV9 and J usage is TRBJ1-1; 10 bases are shared with TRBD1. CDR1 and CDR2 (germline): SGDLS, YYNGEE. V dropped 3 bases and J dropped 3; count of bases not matched to a gene: 2. The CDR3 consists of 14 residues. CDR3 in amino acids: CASSETGGHTEAFF. Here the CDR3 DNA reads TGTGCCAGCAGCGAGACAGGGGGCCACACTGAAGCTTTCTTT.

This chain uses TRBV2 with TRBJ2-5; maybe TRBD2 (5 bases). The CDR3 covers 13 residues. CDR1 SNHLY and CDR2 FYNNEI come from the germline V gene. Trimming pared 6 bases from V and 2 bases from J, leaving 10 bases between. For the CDR3, the DNA is TGTGCCAGCAGCTGGGGAGAGCAAGAGACCCAGTACTTC. It translates to CASSWGEQETQYF.

V is TRBV18 and J is TRBJ1-2; 8 bases match TRBD1. CDR3 length equals 13 residues. V lost 0 bases, J lost 13 bases, and 7 bases stayed unmatched. Germline values: CDR1 KGHSH, CDR2 LQKENI. CDR3 amino acids: CASSPPDRAGGTF. DNA for the CDR3: TGTGCCAGCTCACCACCGGACAGGGCCGGGGGCACCTTC.

This chain joins TRBV30 and TRBJ1-1; tentatively, D is TRBD1 (5 bases). Trimming removed 3 bases at V and 7 bases at J, with 15 bases between. The germline CDR1 and CDR2 sequences are GTSNPN and SVGIG (reference sequence). This CDR3 has 13 residues. CDR3 residues: CAWSSKGGGEAFF. The CDR3 nucleotides read TGTGCCTGGAGCTCTAAGGGCGGGGGTGAAGCTTTCTTT. Based on the CDR3 plus reference TRBV30 and TRBJ1-1, the full variable domain is SQTIHQWPATLVQPVGSPLSLECTVEGTSNPNLYWYRQAAGRGLQLLFYSVGIGQISSEVPQNLSASRPQDRQFILSSKKLLLSDSGFYLCAWSSKGGGEAFFGQGTRLTVV.

This chain links TRBV2 with TRBJ2-3; no clear D gene. The CDR3 is 14 residues long. Trimming shortened V by 7 bases and J by 3 bases, and 14 bases separated the two germline ends. Per germline, CDR1 SNHLY and CDR2 FYNNEI. The chain's CDR3 is CASTRSAETDTQYF. The CDR3 nucleotides are TGTGCCAGCACGCGGTCGGCGGAAACAGATACGCAGTATTTT.

This clone was detected only once. This chain joins TRBV2 and TRBJ2-1; TRBD2 matches 10 bases. The germline V gene has CDR1 SNHLY and CDR2 FYNNEI. This CDR3 has 14 amino acids. The ends lost 10 bases at V and 4 bases at J; junction bases unmatched: 7. The CDR3 is CATHGLADYNEQFF. The CDR3 DNA follows: TGTGCCACTCACGGACTAGCGGATTACAATGAGCAGTTCTTC.

The V gene is TRBV18, the J gene TRBJ2-3; 7 bases align to TRBD2. Germline V gene data show CDR1 as KGHSH and CDR2 as LQKENI. Trimming cost V 2 bases and J 7 bases; bases outside gene matches: 6. This CDR3 is built from 14 residues. The CDR3: CASSPSGDPYTQYF. CDR3 DNA: TGTGCCAGCTCACCAAGCGGGGACCCGTATACGCAGTATTTT.

The table lists this clone with a few counts. This chain connects TRBV7-6 to TRBJ1-1; weak D call: TRBD1 (6 bases). This CDR3 spans 14 amino acids. Germline assignment: CDR1 SGHVS and CDR2 FNYEAQ. V was clipped by 5 bases and J by 1 base, with 11 bases between them. CDR3: CASSLGGGNTEAFF. In DNA form, the CDR3 reads TGTGCCAGCAGCCTAGGGGGGGGGAACACTGAAGCTTTCTTT.

The chain couples TRBV5-4 to TRBJ2-7, with TRBD2 matching over 10 bases. CDR3 length equals 15 residues. From germline, CDR1 is SGHNT and CDR2 YYREEE (reference sequence). V dropped 4 bases and J dropped 4; count of bases not matched to a gene: 8. Here the CDR3 DNA reads TGTGCCAGCAGCCCGCCTGGACTAGCGGCTTACGAGCAGTACTTC. Its translation: CASSPPGLAAYEQYF. Supplemented by reference TRBV5-4 and TRBJ2-7, the full variable domain reads ETGVTQSPTHLIKTRGQQVTLRCSSQSGHNTVSWYQQALGQGPQFIFQYYREEENGRGNFPPRFSGLQFPNYSSELNVNALELDDSALYLCASSPPGLAAYEQYFGPGTRLTVT.

This rearrangement joins TRBV19 to TRBJ2-2; 7 bases fit TRBD1. Germline values: CDR1 LNHDA, CDR2 SQIVND (reference sequence). After removal of 5 bases from V and 4 bases from J, the junction contained 13 bases not matched to a gene. CDR3 size: 17 residues. CDR3 DNA sequence: TGTGCCAGTAGTCCCCGACAGGGTAAAGCGAGCACCGGGGAGCTGTTTTTT. This codes for CASSPRQGKASTGELFF.